This TCR beta chain came from a study of post-analysis software for immune sequencing data. Every TCR beta cDNA library bore unique molecular identifiers. TCRdb processed the PCR reads anew with MiXCR; each CDR3 protein has one entry. The repertoire holds about 200,000 distinct CDR3 sequences, with approximately 28% as singletons. This CDR3 has 17 amino acids. Germline values: CDR1 MNHNS, CDR2 SASEGT. The V segment lost 4 bases and the J segment 0 bases; nucleotides outside the gene matches: 9. A word on this clonotype: As yet, its antigen is unknown.

The study, taken as a whole, reports: A few TRBV segments appeared more often in patients than in controls, and TRBV5-6, TRBV5-1 and TRBV20-1 were among these.

Sequencing input: blood. The chain is built from TRBV6-1 and TRBJ1-2; the match to TRBD1 covers 9 bases. This TCR came from a girl under 18 with multiple sclerosis. The CDR3 here is CASSALDRGTANYGYTF. Here the CDR3 DNA reads TGTGCCAGCAGTGCTCTGGACAGGGGAACAGCTAACTATGGCTACACCTTC.